A selection of T cell receptor beta chains follows, all from one sample in a study of cytomegalovirus exposure and HLA in healthy donors. Sequencing used immunoSEQ multiplex PCR; TCRdb keeps in-frame clones, though not all of them. The sample has approximately 38,000 clones, 82% seen once; the top ten hold about 11%. Sequencing was done on a sample of PBMCs. Receptors originate from a woman aged 18-29 years in good health and CMV-seropositive. Each CDR3 is given with its conserved first and last residue. The D gene is left open where the match is weak. A clone size is listed for some rows: how often the clone was seen (once, few, many), or a class if it is expanded.

J: TRBJ1-3; D: -; size: -; V: TRBV6-5; DNA: TGTGCCAGCAGTTATAACAAGGGGATCTCTGGAAACACCATATATTTT; CDR3: CASSYNKGISGNTIYF
J: TRBJ2-7; D: TRBD2; size: -; V: TRBV6-1; DNA: TGTGCCAGCAGTTGGACTAGCGGAAACTACGAGCAGTACTTC; CDR3: CASSWTSGNYEQYF
J: TRBJ1-2; D: -; size: -; V: TRBV4-3; DNA: TGCGCCAGCAGCCAGGTCAAGGGGGACTATGGCTACACCTTC; CDR3: CASSQVKGDYGYTF
J: TRBJ1-5; D: -; size: -; V: TRBV19; DNA: TGTGCCACTAAGCGGGGGGAGAGCAATCAGCCCCAGCATTTT; CDR3: CATKRGESNQPQHF
J: TRBJ1-2; D: TRBD1; size: -; V: TRBV5-1; DNA: TGCGCCAGCAGCCCCGGGACAGCTAACTATGGCTACACCTTC; CDR3: CASSPGTANYGYTF
J: TRBJ2-7; D: TRBD2; size: once; V: TRBV4-3; DNA: TGCGCCAGCAGCCAAGAAGGACTAGCGGGGTTTACCTACGAGCAGTACTTC; CDR3: CASSQEGLAGFTYEQYF
J: TRBJ2-1; D: -; size: -; V: TRBV7-9; DNA: TGTGCCAGCAGCTTAGTTTCCGGGGTTAACTACAATGAGCAGTTCTTC; CDR3: CASSLVSGVNYNEQFF
J: TRBJ2-5; D: -; size: few; V: TRBV4-1; DNA: TGCGCCAGCAGCAAAGGTGGGCGAGAGACCCAGTACTTC; CDR3: CASSKGGRETQYF
J: TRBJ2-2; D: -; size: -; V: TRBV15; DNA: TGTGCCACCAGCGCAGACCGGGCGGGACGGAGGAACACCGGGGAGCTGTTTTTT; CDR3: CATSADRAGRRNTGELFF
J: TRBJ2-7; D: -; size: -; V: TRBV7-2; DNA: TGTGCCAGCAGCTTATCCGGGGGCTACGAGCAGTACTTC; CDR3: CASSLSGGYEQYF
J: TRBJ2-5; D: -; size: -; V: TRBV5-4; DNA: TGTGCCAGCAATAATCCGCAAGAGACCCAGTACTTC; CDR3: CASNNPQETQYF
J: TRBJ2-1; D: -; size: -; V: TRBV15; DNA: TGTGCCACCAGAGGCAGGGCAGTTTACAATGAGCAGTTCTTC; CDR3: CATRGRAVYNEQFF
J: TRBJ1-2; D: -; size: -; V: TRBV5-1; DNA: TGCGCCAGCAGCTACGGACAACCTGGGGATGGCTACACCTTC; CDR3: CASSYGQPGDGYTF
J: TRBJ1-2; D: -; size: few; V: TRBV28; DNA: TGTGCCAGCAGTTTATCAATAGGACGCCCTCTAGCTTTTGTCTATGGCTACACCTTC; CDR3: CASSLSIGRPLAFVYGYTF
J: TRBJ2-1; D: -; size: -; V: TRBV6-5; DNA: TGTGCCAGCAGCGGACAGACCCTAAATGAGCAGTTCTTC; CDR3: CASSGQTLNEQFF
J: TRBJ2-7; D: -; size: -; V: TRBV5-1; DNA: TGCGCCAGCAGCCTAGGGCAGGATCGGGGAATGCAGTACTTC; CDR3: CASSLGQDRGMQYF
J: TRBJ2-3; D: -; size: few; V: TRBV7-3; DNA: TGTGCCAGCAGCTTAAGGGGGGGGGCCCGTGGAGTAGATACGCAGTATTTT; CDR3: CASSLRGGARGVDTQYF
J: TRBJ2-7; D: TRBD1; size: -; V: TRBV7-2; DNA: TGTGCCAGCAGCAACCGACAGGGGGAAAGGAACGAGCAGTACTTC; CDR3: CASSNRQGERNEQYF
J: TRBJ1-3; D: -; size: few; V: TRBV19; DNA: TGTGCCAGTACATGGAGAGGTACGAGCTCTGGAAACACCATATATTTT; CDR3: CASTWRGTSSGNTIYF
J: TRBJ2-3; D: TRBD2; size: -; V: TRBV7-2; DNA: TGTGCCAGCAGGAGCGGGAGCGCAGATACGCAGTATTTT; CDR3: CASRSGSADTQYF
J: TRBJ2-3; D: TRBD2; size: once; V: TRBV6-4; DNA: TGTGCCAGCAGTGACTCTGGGACTAGCGGCACAGATACGCAGTATTTT; CDR3: CASSDSGTSGTDTQYF
J: TRBJ1-1; D: -; size: -; V: TRBV11-2; DNA: TGTGCCAGCAGCACCACACCACCTTTGCCTGAAGCTTTCTTT; CDR3: CASSTTPPLPEAFF
J: TRBJ2-7; D: TRBD2; size: -; V: TRBV7-2; DNA: TGTGCCAGCAGCTACCTGGCGGGGGACTCCTACGAGCAGTACTTC; CDR3: CASSYLAGDSYEQYF
J: TRBJ2-7; D: TRBD2; size: -; V: TRBV6-5; DNA: TGTGCCAGCAGTTACTCGGCGGGAGCTACCTACGAGCAGTACTTC; CDR3: CASSYSAGATYEQYF
J: TRBJ1-1; D: -; size: -; V: TRBV18; DNA: TGTGCCAGCTCACCAGCACAAAACACTGAAGCTTTCTTT; CDR3: CASSPAQNTEAFF
J: TRBJ1-1; D: -; size: few; V: TRBV5-1; DNA: TGCGCCAGCAAATCCGGAGTTCGGACTATGAACACTGAAGCTTTCTTT; CDR3: CASKSGVRTMNTEAFF
J: TRBJ1-5; D: -; size: once; V: TRBV7-9; DNA: TGTGCCAGCAGCTTAGCGATGTTTGGTACAGGAGAGAATCAGCCCCAGCATTTT; CDR3: CASSLAMFGTGENQPQHF
J: TRBJ2-7; D: TRBD1; size: -; V: TRBV27; DNA: TGTGCCAGCAGTCCGTCACAGGGGGTCTCGCCCTACGAGCAGTACTTC; CDR3: CASSPSQGVSPYEQYF
J: TRBJ1-5; D: -; size: -; V: TRBV30; DNA: TGTGCCTGGAGTGCGGTCAATCAGCCCCAGCATTTT; CDR3: CAWSAVNQPQHF
J: TRBJ2-5; D: -; size: -; V: TRBV7-2; DNA: TGTGCCAGCAGCTTAGGGGACACACTAGGGGAGACCCAGTACTTC; CDR3: CASSLGDTLGETQYF
J: TRBJ2-4; D: -; size: -; V: TRBV28; DNA: TGTGCCAGCAGTGGGGGCCTAAACATTCAGTACTTC; CDR3: CASSGGLNIQYF
J: TRBJ2-3; D: TRBD2; size: -; V: TRBV27; DNA: TGTGCCAGCAGCGACAGTTTACGAGCGGGGAGCCCCACAGATACGCAGTATTTT; CDR3: CASSDSLRAGSPTDTQYF
J: TRBJ2-7; D: TRBD1; size: -; V: TRBV7-9; DNA: TGTGCCAGCAGCTCGGGACAGTATTCCTACGAGCAGTACTTC; CDR3: CASSSGQYSYEQYF
J: TRBJ2-1; D: TRBD1; size: -; V: TRBV7-3; DNA: TGTGCCAGCAGCCTAGGGACAGGGAACGAGCAGTTCTTC; CDR3: CASSLGTGNEQFF
J: TRBJ2-6; D: -; size: -; V: TRBV4-2; DNA: TGTGCCAGCAGCCAAGAAGCTAGCTCTGGGGCCAACGTCCTGACTTTC; CDR3: CASSQEASSGANVLTF
J: TRBJ2-1; D: TRBD2; size: once; V: TRBV5-6; DNA: TGTGCCAGCAGCTTGAGTACTAGCGTCTACAATGAGCAGTTCTTC; CDR3: CASSLSTSVYNEQFF
J: TRBJ2-1; D: -; size: -; V: TRBV2; DNA: TGTGCCAGCAGTGAAAACCCCGGGGTTGAGGCCTACAATGAGCAGTTCTTC; CDR3: CASSENPGVEAYNEQFF
J: TRBJ2-7; D: -; size: -; V: TRBV28; DNA: TGTGCCAGCAGCCCTTTACAGGGATCCTACGAGCAGTACTTC; CDR3: CASSPLQGSYEQYF
J: TRBJ1-2; D: TRBD1; size: once; V: TRBV5-4; DNA: TGTGCCAGCAGCATCTCCGGGACAGGTTCATTTGGTAGCGGCTACACCTTC; CDR3: CASSISGTGSFGSGYTF
J: TRBJ1-2; D: -; size: -; V: TRBV5-4; DNA: TGTGCCAGCAGCTTTCGGGGGAGTGGCTACACCTTC; CDR3: CASSFRGSGYTF
J: TRBJ2-1; D: TRBD2; size: -; V: TRBV9; DNA: TGTGCCAGCAGCCCTACTAGCGGGAGGGGTGCTGAGCAGTTCTTC; CDR3: CASSPTSGRGAEQFF
J: TRBJ1-2; D: -; size: -; V: TRBV6-5; DNA: TGTGCCAGCAAGGACAGTAGACGTGGCTACACCTTC; CDR3: CASKDSRRGYTF
J: TRBJ2-1; D: TRBD1; size: -; V: TRBV6-1; DNA: TGTGCCAGCAGTGAAGCGACAGGGGGCGCGGATGAGCAGTTCTTC; CDR3: CASSEATGGADEQFF
J: TRBJ2-5; D: TRBD2; size: -; V: TRBV30; DNA: TGTGCCTGGGGTTCTAGCGGGGGGGCCGGGGAGACCCAGTACTTC; CDR3: CAWGSSGGAGETQYF
J: TRBJ1-3; D: -; size: -; V: TRBV5-5; DNA: TGTGCCAGCAGCCGACACAGGGTGTCCTCTGGAAACACCATATATTTT; CDR3: CASSRHRVSSGNTIYF
J: TRBJ2-7; D: -; size: -; V: TRBV28; DNA: TGTGCCAGCAGTCCGGGACTCGAGCCCTACGAGCAGTACTTC; CDR3: CASSPGLEPYEQYF
J: TRBJ2-1; D: TRBD2; size: -; V: TRBV7-8; DNA: TGTGCCAGCAGCTTGACTAGCGGGGGGGGCAATGAGCAGTTCTTC; CDR3: CASSLTSGGGNEQFF
J: TRBJ1-2; D: -; size: once; V: TRBV5-4; DNA: TGTGCCAGCAGCTCCGAGGTTAACTATGGCTACACCTTC; CDR3: CASSSEVNYGYTF
J: TRBJ2-4; D: -; size: -; V: TRBV7-9; DNA: TGTGCCAGCAGCTTAGGGAGGGTCGAAAACATTCAGTACTTC; CDR3: CASSLGRVENIQYF
J: TRBJ1-1; D: TRBD1; size: -; V: TRBV6-4; DNA: TGTGCCAGCAGTGAGACCTCGACAGGGGGTAACACTGAAGCTTTCTTT; CDR3: CASSETSTGGNTEAFF
J: TRBJ2-1; D: TRBD2; size: -; V: TRBV19; DNA: TGTGCCAGTAGTATAAGGGGGGCTAGCGGGGATTACGAGCAGTTCTTC; CDR3: CASSIRGASGDYEQFF
J: TRBJ2-6; D: -; size: -; V: TRBV10-3; DNA: TGTGCCATCATGCGGGCTAGCTCTGGGGCCAACGTCCTGACTTTC; CDR3: CAIMRASSGANVLTF
J: TRBJ2-3; D: TRBD1; size: -; V: TRBV2; DNA: TGTGCCAGCAGTCCCCCGACAGGGTTTGGAGATACGCAGTATTTT; CDR3: CASSPPTGFGDTQYF
J: TRBJ1-6; D: TRBD1; size: -; V: TRBV7-8; DNA: TGTGCCAGCAGCGTACCGGGACAGGGTTCCCATCTGGATAATTCACCCCTCCACTTT; CDR3: CASSVPGQGSHLDNSPLHF
J: TRBJ1-5; D: -; size: -; V: TRBV30; DNA: TGTGCCTGGAGTGTACGGGGAGATCAGCCCCAGCATTTT; CDR3: CAWSVRGDQPQHF